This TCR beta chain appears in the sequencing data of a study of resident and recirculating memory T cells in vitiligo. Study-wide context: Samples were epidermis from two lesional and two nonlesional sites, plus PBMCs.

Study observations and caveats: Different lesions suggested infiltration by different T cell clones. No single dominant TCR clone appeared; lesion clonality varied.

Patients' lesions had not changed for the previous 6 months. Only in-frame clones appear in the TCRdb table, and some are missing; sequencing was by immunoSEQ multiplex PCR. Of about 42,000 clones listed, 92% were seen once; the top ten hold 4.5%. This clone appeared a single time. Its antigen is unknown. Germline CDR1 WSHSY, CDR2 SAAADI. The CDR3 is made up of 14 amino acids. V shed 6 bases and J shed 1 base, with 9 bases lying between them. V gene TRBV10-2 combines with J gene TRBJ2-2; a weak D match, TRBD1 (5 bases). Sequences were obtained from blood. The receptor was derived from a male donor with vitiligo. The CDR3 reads CASRRQQNTGELFF. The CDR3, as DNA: TGCGCCAGCAGACGACAGCAGAACACCGGGGAGCTGTTTTTT.